A single sample gave rise to the 24 T cell receptor beta chains below, sequenced in a study of blood T cells in healthy people across ages. A second PCR, run for roughly 6 to 11 cycles, used a sample-barcoded 5' primer plus a J-beta primer mix. TCRdb used MiXCR to reprocess the 5' RACE reads, holding one entry per CDR3 protein. The table has 920,000 or so distinct CDR3 sequences, more than 35% seen once. The material sequenced was blood. The receptor source for this set is a woman in her sixties in good health.

In its sample, this clonotype was seen a few times. The chain joins TRBV5-1 to TRBJ2-1, with 10 bases identical to TRBD2. V was pared by 3 bases and J by 7 bases, with 10 bases of the junction left unmatched. The CDR3 is 16 amino acids. Germline lookup yields CDR1 SGHRS and CDR2 YFSETQ. In DNA form, the CDR3 reads TGCGCCAGCAGCTCAACTAGCGGGGCCACGGTTAATGAGCAGTTCTTC. Its translation is CASSSTSGATVNEQFF.

This clonotype was detected many times. The chain carries TRBV7-8 and TRBJ2-7; 7 positions agree with TRBD2. CDR3 length equals 14 residues. Trimming at V came to 5 bases and at J to 4 bases, leaving 8 bases not matched to a gene. Germline assignment: CDR1 SGHVS and CDR2 FQNEAQ. CDR3 nucleotide sequence: TGTGCCAGCAGCCCAGCGGGACTTGGATACGAGCAGTACTTC. Protein sequence: CASSPAGLGYEQYF.

This chain uses TRBV7-6 with TRBJ2-3; TRBD2 agrees at 10 bases. The V gene end was trimmed by 1 base and the J gene end by 3 bases; junction bases not matched to a gene: 7. This CDR3 comprises 17 residues. In germline, CDR1 is SGHVS, CDR2 FNYEAQ. The CDR3 nucleotides are TGTGCCAGCAGCTTAGGAGCTAGCGGGAGTCTTACAGATACGCAGTATTTT. Protein product: CASSLGASGSLTDTQYF. Together with reference TRBV7-6 and TRBJ2-3, the CDR3 gives the full variable domain: GAGVSQSPRYKVTKRGQDVALRCDPISGHVSLYWYRQALGQGPEFLTYFNYEAQQDKSGLPNDRFSAERPEGSISTLTIQRTEQRDSAMYRCASSLGASGSLTDTQYFGPGTRLTVL.

The V and J genes are TRBV20-1 and TRBJ1-4, with D possibly TRBD1 on 5 matching bases. The V gene's germline CDR1 is DFQATT and CDR2 SNEGSKA (reference sequence). The CDR3 totals 13 residues. Trimming shortened V by 3 bases and J by 7 bases, and 12 bases separated the two germline ends. CDR3 in DNA: TGCAGTGCTAGGCCACTTAGGGGTGAAAAACTGTTTTTT. Translated: CSARPLRGEKLFF.

The rearrangement joins TRBV19 to TRBJ2-5, with D perhaps matching TRBD2 (7 bases). There are 14 residues in the CDR3. Germline V gene data show CDR1 as LNHDA and CDR2 as SQIVND (reference sequence). Trimming left V 6 bases short and J 11 bases short, with 22 bases between. Written as DNA, the CDR3 is TGTGCCAGTAGAGCTCCCGCTTCGGGGGGCGAACAGTACTTC. This translates into CASRAPASGGEQYF.

This clonotype was detected ten times or more. This chain uses TRBV5-1 with TRBJ2-7; D possibly corresponds to TRBD1 (5 bases). Germline V lookup: CDR1 SGHRS, CDR2 YFSETQ. Trimming took 0 bases from V and 0 from J, leaving 7 bases between them. This CDR3 comprises 14 residues. CDR3 sequence: CASSLDRSSYEQYF. The CDR3 nucleotides are TGCGCCAGCAGCTTGGACAGGAGCTCCTACGAGCAGTACTTC.

The rearrangement joins TRBV29-1 to TRBJ2-1; weak D call: TRBD2 (6 bases). CDR3 size: 15 residues. The germline V and J ends were trimmed by 4 bases and 4 bases, with 17 bases remaining between them. Germline V gene data show CDR1 as SQVTM and CDR2 as ANQGSEA. CDR3 amino acids: CSVGGDLRAYNEQFF. The CDR3 DNA reads as TGCAGCGTTGGGGGGGACTTACGGGCTTACAATGAGCAGTTCTTC.

The chain is built from TRBV29-1 and TRBJ2-1; the D gene is possibly TRBD1 (5 bases). Trimming left V 5 bases short and J 8 bases short, with 19 bases between. This CDR3 has 14 amino acids. The germline V gene has CDR1 SQVTM and CDR2 ANQGSEA. The DNA for the CDR3 is TGCAGCGTTCAAACAGGCCCCAAATGGGATGAGCAGTTCTTC. It specifies CSVQTGPKWDEQFF.

With regard to this clonotype: This clone may be a read error of a much larger clone one base away. This rearrangement joins TRBV28 to TRBJ2-1, with 7 bases that match TRBD2. The CDR3 has 16 amino acids. The trim removed 3 bases at V and 5 bases at J, leaving 10 bases unmatched. The germline gives CDR1 MDHEN, CDR2 SYDVKM. DNA of the CDR3: TGTGCCAGCAGTTTGGCTACAGCGGGGTCCCACAATGAGCAGTTCTTC. Its translation is CASSLATAGSHNEQFF.

V gene TRBV20-1 combines with J gene TRBJ2-7; 10 bases fit TRBD2. The CDR3 loop spans 15 amino acids. Germline values: CDR1 DFQATT, CDR2 SNEGSKA (reference sequence). V shed 6 bases and J 0 bases; nucleotides not matched to a gene: 8. In DNA form, the CDR3 reads TGCAGTGCCCAAGCGGGAGGGGATAGCTCCTACGAGCAGTACTTC. Its translation: CSAQAGGDSSYEQYF.

A few counts support this clonotype. The junction departs from germline at one end; a sequencing error may be responsible. The chain uses TRBV15 and TRBJ2-6; 10 nucleotides match TRBD1. Germline-derived CDR1 and CDR2 are LNHNV and YYDKDF (reference sequence). The CDR3 covers 14 residues. The CDR3 protein is CATSSRQGADVLTF. Written as DNA, the CDR3 is TGTGCCACCAGCAGTCGACAGGGGGCCGACGTCCTGACTTTC.

Many counts were recorded for this clonotype. The chain is built from TRBV20-1 and TRBJ2-5; D tentatively reads TRBD1 or TRBD2 (5 bases each). The CDR3 sequence is 14 residues long. Germline lookup yields CDR1 DFQATT and CDR2 SNEGSKA (reference sequence). Between the trimmed V and J ends, which lost 6 bases and 5 bases, there was a span of 19 bases. This chain's CDR3 is CSANSEGPRETQYF. CDR3 sequence (DNA): TGCAGTGCCAACTCCGAGGGGCCCCGTGAGACCCAGTACTTC.

This clonotype was detected a few times. The V call is TRBV12-3 or TRBV12-4, the J call TRBJ2-1; 7 bases map to TRBD2. CDR3 length: 12 amino acids. Trimming cost V 6 bases and J 8 bases; bases outside gene matches: 4. The CDR3 loop is CASRAGVHEQFF. In nucleotides, the CDR3 is TGTGCCAGCAGGGCGGGGGTACATGAGCAGTTCTTC.

The chain is built from TRBV27 and TRBJ2-7; the D gene is possibly TRBD1 (6 bases). V was shortened by 5 bases and J by 6 bases, with 11 bases between the two germline ends. This CDR3 spans 12 amino acids. The germline V gene encodes CDR1 MNHEY and CDR2 SMNVEV (reference sequence). The CDR3 protein is CASSVLGGEQYF. CDR3 bases: TGTGCCAGCAGTGTGCTAGGGGGCGAGCAGTACTTC.

As regards this clonotype: At one end, the junction sequence differs from germline, possibly due to a read error. The gene calls are TRBV10-3 and TRBJ1-2, with 10 bases identical to TRBD1. This CDR3 has 14 residues. CDR1 is ENHRY and CDR2 is SYGVKD in the germline V gene. The CDR3, as DNA: TGTGCCACCCAGGGACAGGGGAGTCTCTATGGCCACACCTTC. Amino acid sequence: CATQGQGSLYGHTF.

V gene TRBV11-2 combines with J gene TRBJ2-5; weak D call: TRBD1 (6 bases). The CDR3 consists of 15 residues. The V end lost 6 bases, the J end lost 2 bases, and 16 bases lay between the germline ends. Germline loops: CDR1 SGHAT, CDR2 FQNNGV. In DNA form, the CDR3 reads TGTGCCAGCAGGGACAGCCTCAGGGTTCAAGAGACCCAGTACTTC. It codes for CASRDSLRVQETQYF. The full variable domain, completed using reference TRBV11-2 and TRBJ2-5, is EAGVAQSPRYKIIEKRQSVAFWCNPISGHATLYWYQQILGQGPKLLIQFQNNGVVDDSQLPKDRFSAERLKGVDSTLKIQPAKLEDSAVYLCASRDSLRVQETQYFGPGTRLLVL.

This sequence joins TRBV11-1 and TRBJ1-1, with D perhaps matching TRBD1 (6 bases). The CDR3 is made up of 16 amino acids. V lost 5 bases, J lost 5 bases, and 21 bases lay in between. CDR1 is SGHAT, CDR2 FQDESV, per germline (reference sequence). In DNA, the CDR3 is TGTGCCAGCAGCCGTACCCGGGGGCGCGGTGTTACTGAAGCTTTCTTT. Protein product: CASSRTRGRGVTEAFF. The complete variable domain, with remaining parts taken from reference TRBV11-1 and TRBJ1-1, reads EAEVAQSPRYKITEKSQAVAFWCDPISGHATLYWYRQILGQGPELLVQFQDESVVDDSQLPKDRFSAERLKGVDSTLKIQPAELGDSAMYLCASSRTRGRGVTEAFFGQGTRLTVV.

This chain joins TRBV13 and TRBJ1-6; weak D call: TRBD1 (6 bases). Trimming removed 5 bases at V and 8 bases at J, with 22 bases between. Germline lookup yields CDR1 PRHDT and CDR2 FYEKMQ (reference sequence). The CDR3 runs 17 residues. CDR3 coding DNA: TGTGCCAGCAGCCTAACTAAAGGGGGGGGGGAAGATTCACCCCTCCACTTT. Translation gives CASSLTKGGGEDSPLHF. The whole variable domain, filled in from reference TRBV13 and TRBJ1-6, reads AAGVIQSPRHLIKEKRETATLKCYPIPRHDTVYWYQQGPGQDPQFLISFYEKMQSDKGSIPDRFSAQQFSDYHSELNMSSLELGDSALYFCASSLTKGGGEDSPLHFGNGTRLTVT.

This clonotype is a singleton in its sample. The V call is TRBV6-1, the J call TRBJ1-6, with 11 bases matching TRBD1. V shed 5 bases and J 1 base; nucleotides not matched to a gene: 10. Germline loops: CDR1 MNHNS, CDR2 SASEGT. The CDR3 has 19 residues. Written as DNA, the CDR3 is TGTGCCAGCAGTCCCTACGGACAGGGGGCGACGTCCTATAATTCACCCCTCCACTTT. This translates into CASSPYGQGATSYNSPLHF.

The table lists this clonotype with a few counts. This sequence joins TRBV25-1 and TRBJ1-1; possible D gene TRBD1, 6 bases. In germline, CDR1 is MGHDK, CDR2 SYGVNS. Trimming stripped 6 bases from V and 11 bases from J, with 10 bases between. The CDR3 length is 10 residues. The CDR3 here is CASRAGEAFF. The CDR3 coding sequence is TGTGCCAGCAGGGCAGGGGAGGCTTTCTTT.

V and J are TRBV28 and TRBJ1-6; the D is unclear. The germline V gene encodes CDR1 MDHEN and CDR2 SYDVKM. V dropped 0 bases and J dropped 6 bases, with 12 bases sitting between them. The CDR3 consists of 16 residues. DNA of the CDR3: TGTGCCAGCAGTTTATGGGCAGGCCTGCCTAATTCACCCCTCCACTTT. Translation: CASSLWAGLPNSPLHF.

The chain links TRBV20-1 to TRBJ2-7, with 10 bases lining up with TRBD1. This CDR3 is 15 amino acids long. Trimming removed 3 bases from V and 1 base from J; junction bases left unmatched: 6. CDR1 DFQATT and CDR2 SNEGSKA come from the germline V gene (reference sequence). CDR3 nucleotides: TGCAGTGCTAGGGCCACGGACAGGGGGTCCTACGAGCAGTACTTC. As protein: CSARATDRGSYEQYF.

This clonotype was counted a few times. This chain connects TRBV4-2 to TRBJ1-2, with 9 bases fitting TRBD1. Germline V gene sequence: CDR1 LGHNA, CDR2 YNFKEQ. The length of the CDR3 is 19 residues. The V segment lost 0 bases and the J segment 0 bases; nucleotides outside the gene matches: 11. The DNA of the CDR3 is TGTGCCAGCAGCCAAGATTTTGCCGGACAGGGGACAACTAACTATGGCTACACCTTC. This codes for CASSQDFAGQGTTNYGYTF.

V usage is TRBV25-1 and J usage is TRBJ2-5; no reliable D call. Trimming pared 2 bases from V and 4 bases from J, leaving 14 bases between. Germline values: CDR1 MGHDK, CDR2 SYGVNS. The CDR3 length is 15 residues. The CDR3 protein is CASSEGNGQRETQYF. CDR3 coding DNA: TGTGCCAGCAGTGAAGGGAACGGTCAGAGAGAGACCCAGTACTTC. The whole variable domain, remainder taken from reference TRBV25-1 and TRBJ2-5, is EADIYQTPRYLVIGTGKKITLECSQTMGHDKMYWYQQDPGMELHLIHYSYGVNSTEKGDLSSESTVSRIRTEHFPLTLESARPSHTSQYLCASSEGNGQRETQYFGPGTRLLVL.